This T cell receptor beta chain was sequenced for a study of shared clonotypes between healthy human individuals (TCRdb year 2020). General notes on the study: The cohort included three men and a couple of women between 18 and 49 years of age. To increase sequencing depth and limit assay-specific biases, TCR repertoire library preparation and sequencing were carried out by different laboratories using diverse techniques. Blood TCR repertoires of a handful of healthy adults were deeply sequenced to estimate repertoire size and the extent of clonotype sharing between individuals. For each donor, CD4 naive and CD4 memory were each run on three plates, CD8 naive on two plates, and CD8 memory on one plate. Leukapheresis yielded between about 0.94 and 8.9 billion PBMCs per donor.

The donors were healthy, HIV-negative adults who had no recently reported acute infections or vaccinations. Every donor was a Caucasian adult residing in Nashville, Tennessee, USA. CD4+ T cells were enriched by magnetic negative selection, after which naive cells were positively selected on CD45RA and the negative fraction was taken as the memory subset. After blood collection by leukapheresis, PBMCs were isolated using Ficoll-Histopaque density gradient centrifugation and then cryopreserved in the vapor phase of liquid nitrogen. Analytical flow cytometry was used to check the purity and quantity of each magnetically sorted T cell population. Genomic DNA was isolated from each sorted fraction and quantified by UV absorbance on a Nanodrop 2000c. CDR1 and CDR2, per the germline V gene, are SGHRS and YFSETQ. After removal of 2 bases from V and 3 bases from J, the junction retains 3 bases not matched to a gene. The CDR3 runs 15 residues from the cysteine to the phenylalanine. Left in the record is the CDR3 DNA by itself, 45 bases read in frame from the first base.

As for this clone: Its specific antigen is unknown. Base qualities are missing; no much larger clone stands one base away.

What the study reported, not specific to this receptor: Higher generation probabilities were observed for clonotypes shared by all four sorted-subset donors than for non-shared clonotypes. About 5% of naive CD4, 3% to 4% of naive CD8, 2.3% of memory CD4, and 0.4% of memory CD8 clonotypes were shared across a few donors. Naive subsets generally had larger estimated clonotype richness than memory subsets did. Sampling was restricted to blood, and TCR repertoires in tissue are likely to differ from TCR repertoires in blood. Pairwise subsampling led to the expectation that sequencing depth would affect the degree of clonotype sharing among donors. Because the study included only a small number of donors, the genetic and exposure-history diversity represented was limited. Even with the large sequencing depth, rarefaction of the sorted-subset datasets indicated that sequencing was incomplete.

Using the deep immunoSEQ assay, TCR CDR3 regions were amplified from genomic DNA by multiplex PCR. Extracted genomic DNA from each cell subset was spread evenly across all wells of several immunoSEQ 96-well plates, with each plate serving as a replicate. Each replicate PCR for sorted subsets received about 180 ng genomic DNA, equal to roughly 33,000 T cell genomes. The purified libraries were quantified using a Qubit 3.0 fluorometer, sized with a Bioanalyzer 2100, and then quantified again using the KAPA Library Quantification kit. Each immunoSEQ 96-well plate was sequenced on its own single-read 150-cycle Illumina NextSeq 550 flow cell. Processing in the source paper ran as follows. The immunoSEQ output contained only junctional sequences without quality scores, so filtering could not match that applied to full-length reads. Sequences were annotated with PyIR, a Python wrapper for IgBLAST v1.9, using IMGT germline references to assign V/J genes and CDR3. Reads were removed for weak V/J assignments (E-value above 1e-6), missing CDR3, stop codons, out-of-frame junctions, or ambiguous translated residues. A V3J clonotype was defined by an identical inferred V gene, J gene, and CDR3 amino acid sequence. To compute the percentage overlap between repertoires, the number of shared unique clonotypes was divided by the size of the smaller repertoire. Three approaches were used to assess repertoire richness: RTK rarefaction, the Chao1 estimator, and Recon v2.1 estimates of unobserved clonotypes. OLGA was used to compute generation probabilities for all TCRbeta clonotypes that the gDNA method yielded from a handful of donors. Imported from immuneACCESS, the table was reduced by TCRdb to in-frame sequences with V and J called. These copies leave out some clones; in studies compared against another copy, an unresolved V gene accounts for under half, and the cause of the remainder is not known. That table gives V, J and clone size, and the DNA gave D and trimming. The sample includes around 1.1 million clones, with about 84% observed a single time. The biggest ten clones account for roughly 0.55% of the sample.

Specimen: memory CD4+ T cells from PBMCs. This specimen's cell subset or site label, interpreted: CD45RA-negative fraction. Recombination connected TRBV5-1 to TRBJ2-1, and 9 bases in between align with TRBD1. This TCR was sampled from a man in his late teens or twenties in good health. Some clones in this sample may be carry-over from other donors' samples. Read as DNA, the sequence is TGCGCCAGCAGCTTAGGACAGGGGTTCTACAATGAGCAGTTCTTC. This gives the protein CASSLGQGFYNEQFF.